This TCR beta chain was recorded in a study of siplizumab effects on memory and regulatory T cells. Study-level findings and limits: Treg origin accounted for an average of roughly 70% of mappable alloreactive CD4+ clones with siplizumab and roughly 27% in controls. There appeared to be greater diversity in naive T cells than in memory cells, and naive T cells seemed major contributors to the alloresponse. Naive or memory phenotype was unassignable for roughly 75-97% of proliferating CD4+ or CD8+ clones.

This clone was seen more than once but under ten times. Its specificity is not known. Clones were read by immunoSEQ multiplex PCR, and TCRdb kept only the in-frame ones, dropping some. This table holds 15,000 to 20,000 clones, about 45% found once. The mixed lymphocyte reaction cells underwent coculture at 37°C for less than 7 days. A 1:1 mixture was made of responder PBMCs labelled with CFSE and stimulator PBMCs labelled with Violet Dye. Germline V lookup: CDR1 PRHDT, CDR2 FYEKMQ (reference sequence). This CDR3 region has 15 residues. After removal of 2 bases from V and 5 bases from J, the junction contained 7 bases not matched to a gene.

The chain is built from TRBV13 and TRBJ2-3, with 7 bases identical to TRBD2. The clonotype comes from a human donor in good health; the cells came from an allogeneic mixed lymphocyte reaction. Some clones in this sample may be carry-over from other donors' samples. Sequencing was carried out using CFSE-low (dividing) CD4+ T cells sorted from an allogeneic mixed lymphocyte reaction. The CDR3 DNA follows: TGTGCCAGCAGCTTATTGGGCGGGGGACGAGATACGCAGTATTTT. Translating gives CASSLLGGGRDTQYF.